Shown below are 5 T cell receptor beta chains from a single sample sequenced in a study of OX40 agonist ivuxolimab in advanced cancers. Produced via immunoSEQ multiplex PCR; TCRdb's table is partial and in-frame only. The repertoire holds roughly 80,000 clones, with roughly 83% as singletons. Sequencing used CD4+ or CD8+ T cells sorted from blood, obtained in a trial of the OX40 agonist ivuxolimab. The receptor source for this set is an adult with an advanced solid tumor such as melanoma, head and neck, liver or kidney cancer.

This clone appeared once. The chain employs TRBV19 and TRBJ1-1, with D possibly being TRBD1 (5 bases). The germline gives CDR1 LNHDA, CDR2 SQIVND (reference sequence). Trimming shortened V by 7 bases and J by 0 bases, and 12 bases separated the two germline ends. The CDR3 is 14 amino acids. Here the CDR3 DNA reads TGTGCCAGTATCCATAGGGGAGTGAACACTGAAGCTTTCTTT. Encoded protein: CASIHRGVNTEAFF. The full variable domain, completed using reference TRBV19 and TRBJ1-1, is DGGITQSPKYLFRKEGQNVTLSCEQNLNHDAMYWYRQDPGQGLRLIYYSQIVNDFQKGDIAEGYSVSREKKESFPLTVTSAQKNPTAFYLCASIHRGVNTEAFFGQGTRLTVV.

The chain links TRBV10-1 to TRBJ2-2, with 9 bases fitting TRBD2. The CDR3 spans 18 residues. Germline V gives CDR1 WNHNN, CDR2 SYGVQD (reference sequence). The V segment lost 10 bases and the J segment 4 bases; nucleotides outside the gene matches: 19. In DNA, the CDR3 is TGCGCCACCCTAGATTTAGCGGGAGCACGCTTAGGCACCGGGGAGCTGTTTTTT. Protein product: CATLDLAGARLGTGELFF.

This chain connects TRBV30 to TRBJ1-5, with unresolved D. This CDR3 region has 17 residues. The germline V gene encodes CDR1 GTSNPN and CDR2 SVGIG (reference sequence). The germline V and J ends were trimmed by 0 bases and 1 base, with 16 bases remaining between them. CDR3 sequence (DNA): TGTGCCTGGAGTGTTTCCCGCGGCAGGAAGAGCAATCAGCCCCAGCATTTT. Encoded protein: CAWSVSRGRKSNQPQHF.

The chain recombines TRBV6-1 with TRBJ2-1, with D possibly matching TRBD2 (7 bases). Germline V gene data show CDR1 as MNHNS and CDR2 as SASEGT. V lost 1 base, J lost 4 bases, and 17 bases lay in between. The CDR3 runs to 17 residues. The CDR3 DNA is TGTGCCAGCAGTGAAGGAGGAGGGGGGGCGCGATACAATGAGCAGTTCTTC. Encoded protein: CASSEGGGGARYNEQFF.

This chain joins TRBV29-1 and TRBJ2-7; tentatively, D is TRBD1 (6 bases). The germline gives CDR1 SQVTM, CDR2 ANQGSEA. Trimming stripped 7 bases from V and 6 bases from J, with 22 bases between. This CDR3 comprises 14 residues. In nucleotides, the CDR3 is TGCAGCGCCACTCCGGGACACGGTAGATCCGAGCAGTACTTC. Protein: CSATPGHGRSEQYF.